This T cell receptor (beta chain) derives from a study of shared clonotypes between healthy human individuals. About the research overall: There were three CD4 naive, three CD4 memory, two CD8 naive and one CD8 memory plates per donor.

Details on this clone: Its target is not known.

CD45RO-negative, CCR7-selected cells formed the naive CD8 fraction, which excluded terminally differentiated effector memory CD45RA+ cells. Whole-study results and caveats: What naive subsets generally showed was a larger estimated richness than memory subsets showed.

Each PCR replicate from the sorted subsets contained 150 to 250 ng DNA, which is 30,000 or so T cell genomes. Some clones are missing from TCRdb's copy, which holds only in-frame ones; the method was immunoSEQ multiplex PCR. The sample shows hundreds of thousands of clones, 90% to 95% of them seen only once. CDR1 MNHEY and CDR2 SMNVEV come from the germline V gene (reference sequence). CDR3 length equals 13 residues. V lost 5 bases and J 6 bases, leaving 11 bases between the germline ends. Specimen: naive CD8+ T cells sorted from blood. The V call is TRBV27, the J call TRBJ1-5; D is unresolved. This clonotype originated in a woman aged 25 to 39 in good health. CDR3: CASSPIDGQPQHF. The CDR3 bases are TGTGCCAGCAGTCCTATTGATGGTCAGCCCCAGCATTTT.